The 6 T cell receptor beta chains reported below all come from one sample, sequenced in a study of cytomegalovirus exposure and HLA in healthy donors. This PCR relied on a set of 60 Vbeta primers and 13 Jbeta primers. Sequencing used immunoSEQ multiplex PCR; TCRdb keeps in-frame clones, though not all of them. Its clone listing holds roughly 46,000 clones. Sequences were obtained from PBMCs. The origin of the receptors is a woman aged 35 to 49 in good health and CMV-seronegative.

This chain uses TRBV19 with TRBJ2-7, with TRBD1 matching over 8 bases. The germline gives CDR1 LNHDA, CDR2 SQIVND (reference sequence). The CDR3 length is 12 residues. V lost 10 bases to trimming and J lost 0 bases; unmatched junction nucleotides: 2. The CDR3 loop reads CATTGDSYEQYF. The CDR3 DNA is TGTGCCACGACAGGGGACTCCTACGAGCAGTACTTC.

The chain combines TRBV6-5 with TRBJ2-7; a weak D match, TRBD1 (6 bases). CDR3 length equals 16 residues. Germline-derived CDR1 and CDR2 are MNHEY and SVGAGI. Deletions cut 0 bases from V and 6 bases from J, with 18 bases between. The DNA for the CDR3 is TGTGCCAGCAGTTACTCCTCAGGGGTCCCCATCTCCGAGCAGTACTTC. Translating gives CASSYSSGVPISEQYF.

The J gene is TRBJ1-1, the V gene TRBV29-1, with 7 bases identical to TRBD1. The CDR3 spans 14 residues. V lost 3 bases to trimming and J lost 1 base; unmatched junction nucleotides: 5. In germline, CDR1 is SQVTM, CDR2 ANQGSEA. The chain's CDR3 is CSVDLRQGNTEAFF. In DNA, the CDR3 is TGCAGCGTTGATCTACGACAGGGGAACACTGAAGCTTTCTTT.

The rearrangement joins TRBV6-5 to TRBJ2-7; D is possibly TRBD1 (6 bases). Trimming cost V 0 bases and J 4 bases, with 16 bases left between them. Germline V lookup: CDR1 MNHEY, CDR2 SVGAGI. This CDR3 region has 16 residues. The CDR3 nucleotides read TGTGCCAGCAGTTACTCCCAGGGGCACAGAATGTACGAGCAGTACTTC. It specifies CASSYSQGHRMYEQYF.

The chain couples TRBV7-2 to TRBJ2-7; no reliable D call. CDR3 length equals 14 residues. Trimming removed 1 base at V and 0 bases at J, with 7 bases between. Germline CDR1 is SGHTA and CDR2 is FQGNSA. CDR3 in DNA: TGTGCCAGCAGCTTAGACCGGGTCTCCTACGAGCAGTACTTC. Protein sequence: CASSLDRVSYEQYF.

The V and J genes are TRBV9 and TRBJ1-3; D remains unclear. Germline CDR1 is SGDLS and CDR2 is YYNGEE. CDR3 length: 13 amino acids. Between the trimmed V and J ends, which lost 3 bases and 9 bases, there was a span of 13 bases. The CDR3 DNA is TGTGCCAGCAGCGCCAAGGACTACGCCACCATATATTTT. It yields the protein CASSAKDYATIYF.